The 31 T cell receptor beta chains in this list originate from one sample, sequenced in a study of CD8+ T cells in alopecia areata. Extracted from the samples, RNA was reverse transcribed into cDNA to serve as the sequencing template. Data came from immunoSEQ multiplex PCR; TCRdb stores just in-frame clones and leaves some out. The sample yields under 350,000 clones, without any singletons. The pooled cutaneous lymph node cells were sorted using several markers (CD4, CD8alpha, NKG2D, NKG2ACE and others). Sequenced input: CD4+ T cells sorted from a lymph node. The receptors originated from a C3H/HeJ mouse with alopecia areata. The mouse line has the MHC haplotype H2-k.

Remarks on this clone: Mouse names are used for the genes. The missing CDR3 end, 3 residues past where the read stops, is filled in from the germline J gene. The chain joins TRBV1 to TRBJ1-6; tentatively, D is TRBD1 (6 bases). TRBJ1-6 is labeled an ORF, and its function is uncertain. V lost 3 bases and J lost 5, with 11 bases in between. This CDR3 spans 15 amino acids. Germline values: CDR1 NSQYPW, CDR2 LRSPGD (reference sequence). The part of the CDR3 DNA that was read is TGCACCTGCAGTGCGGGGGGGCGCGATAATTCGCCC. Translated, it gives CTCSAGGRDNSP. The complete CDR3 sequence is CTCSAGGRDNSPLYF.

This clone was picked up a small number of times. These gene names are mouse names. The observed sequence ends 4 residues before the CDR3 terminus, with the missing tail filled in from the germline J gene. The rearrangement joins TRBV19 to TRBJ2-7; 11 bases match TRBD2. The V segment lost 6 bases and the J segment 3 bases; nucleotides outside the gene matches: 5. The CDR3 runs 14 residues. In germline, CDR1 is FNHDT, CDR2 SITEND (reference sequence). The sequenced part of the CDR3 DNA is TGTGCCAGCAACCGGGACTGGGGGTTCTAT. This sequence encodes CASNRDWGFY. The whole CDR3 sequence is CASNRDWGFYEQYF.

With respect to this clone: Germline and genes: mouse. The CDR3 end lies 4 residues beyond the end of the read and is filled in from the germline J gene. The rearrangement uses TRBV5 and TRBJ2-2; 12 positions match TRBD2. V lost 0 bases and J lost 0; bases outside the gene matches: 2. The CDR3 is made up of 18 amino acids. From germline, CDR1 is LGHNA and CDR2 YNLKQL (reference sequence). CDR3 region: CASSQDGLGGTNTGQLYF. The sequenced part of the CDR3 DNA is TGTGCCAGCAGCCAAGATGGACTGGGGGGGACAAACACCGGG.

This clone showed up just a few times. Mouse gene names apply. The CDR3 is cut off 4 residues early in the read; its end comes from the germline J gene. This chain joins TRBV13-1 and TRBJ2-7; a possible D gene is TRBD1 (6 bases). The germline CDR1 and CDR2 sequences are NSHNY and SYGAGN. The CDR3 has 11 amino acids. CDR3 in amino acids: CASIGQYEQYF. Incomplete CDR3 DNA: TGTGCCAGCATTGGACAGTAT.

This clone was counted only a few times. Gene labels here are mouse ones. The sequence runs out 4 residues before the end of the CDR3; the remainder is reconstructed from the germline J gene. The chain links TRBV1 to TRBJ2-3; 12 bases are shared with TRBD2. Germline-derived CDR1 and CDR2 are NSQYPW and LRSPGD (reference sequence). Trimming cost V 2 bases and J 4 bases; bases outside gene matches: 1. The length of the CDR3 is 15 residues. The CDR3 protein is CTCSARLGGPETLYF. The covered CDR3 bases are TGCACCTGCAGTGCAAGACTGGGGGGGCCAGAA.

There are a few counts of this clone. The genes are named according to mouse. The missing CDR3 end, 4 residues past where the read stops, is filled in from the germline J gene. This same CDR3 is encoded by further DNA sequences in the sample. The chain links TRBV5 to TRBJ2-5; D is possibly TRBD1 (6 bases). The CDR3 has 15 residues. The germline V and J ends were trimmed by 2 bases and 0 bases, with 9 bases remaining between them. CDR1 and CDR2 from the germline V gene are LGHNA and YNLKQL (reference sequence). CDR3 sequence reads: CASSQTGQNQDTQYF. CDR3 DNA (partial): TGTGCCAGCAGCCAAACGGGACAAAACCAAGAC.

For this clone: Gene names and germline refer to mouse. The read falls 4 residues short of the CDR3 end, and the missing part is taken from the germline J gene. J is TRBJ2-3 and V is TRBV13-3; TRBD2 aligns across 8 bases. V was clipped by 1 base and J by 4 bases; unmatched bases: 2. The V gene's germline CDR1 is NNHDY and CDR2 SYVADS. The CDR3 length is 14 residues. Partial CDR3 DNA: TGTGCCAGCAGTGATCCTGGGGGGTCAGAA. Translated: CASSDPGGSE. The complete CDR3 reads CASSDPGGSETLYF.

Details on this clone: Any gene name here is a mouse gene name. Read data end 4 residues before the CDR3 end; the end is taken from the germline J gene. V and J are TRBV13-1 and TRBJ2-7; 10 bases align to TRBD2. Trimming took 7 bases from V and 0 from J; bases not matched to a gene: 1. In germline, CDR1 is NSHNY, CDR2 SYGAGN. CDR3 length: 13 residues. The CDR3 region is CASGLGVSYEQYF. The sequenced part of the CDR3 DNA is TGTGCCAGCGGACTGGGGGTCTCCTAT.

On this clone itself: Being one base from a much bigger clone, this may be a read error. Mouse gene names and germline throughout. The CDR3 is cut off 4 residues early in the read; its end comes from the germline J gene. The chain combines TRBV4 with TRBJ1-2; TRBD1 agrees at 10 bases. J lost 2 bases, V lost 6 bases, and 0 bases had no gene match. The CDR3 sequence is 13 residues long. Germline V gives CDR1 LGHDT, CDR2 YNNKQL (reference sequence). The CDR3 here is CASRDRGNSDYTF. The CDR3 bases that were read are TGTGCCAGCAGGGACAGGGGGAACTCC.

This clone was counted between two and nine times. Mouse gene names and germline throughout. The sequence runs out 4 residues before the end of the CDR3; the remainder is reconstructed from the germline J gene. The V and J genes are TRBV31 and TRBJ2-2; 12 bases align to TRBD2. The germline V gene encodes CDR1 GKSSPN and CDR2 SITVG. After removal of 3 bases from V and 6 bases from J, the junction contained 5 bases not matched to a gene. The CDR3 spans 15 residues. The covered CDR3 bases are TGTGCCTGGAGCCTGGGACTGGGGGGCGCCGGG. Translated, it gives CAWSLGLGGAG. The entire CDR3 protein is CAWSLGLGGAGQLYF.

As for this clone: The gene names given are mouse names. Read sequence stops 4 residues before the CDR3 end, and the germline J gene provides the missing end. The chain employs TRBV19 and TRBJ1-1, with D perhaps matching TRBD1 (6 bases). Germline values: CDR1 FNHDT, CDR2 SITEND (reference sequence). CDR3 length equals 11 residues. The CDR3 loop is CASRQGSEVFF. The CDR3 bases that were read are TGTGCCAGCAGACAGGGATCA.

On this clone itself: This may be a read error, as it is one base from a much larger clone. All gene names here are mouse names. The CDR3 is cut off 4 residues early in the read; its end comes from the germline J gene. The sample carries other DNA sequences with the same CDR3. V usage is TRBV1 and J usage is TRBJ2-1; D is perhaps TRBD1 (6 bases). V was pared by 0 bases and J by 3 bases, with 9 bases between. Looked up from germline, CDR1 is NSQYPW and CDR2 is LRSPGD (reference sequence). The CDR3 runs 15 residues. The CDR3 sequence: CTCSADRDTYAEQFF. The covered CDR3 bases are TGCACCTGCAGTGCAGATAGGGACACCTATGCT.

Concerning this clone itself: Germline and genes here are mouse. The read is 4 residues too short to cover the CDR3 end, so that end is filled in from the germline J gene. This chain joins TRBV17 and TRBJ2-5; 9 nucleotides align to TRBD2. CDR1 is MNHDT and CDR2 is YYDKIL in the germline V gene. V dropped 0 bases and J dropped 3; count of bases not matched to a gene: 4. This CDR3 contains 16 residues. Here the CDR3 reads CASSRDPWGGQDTQYF. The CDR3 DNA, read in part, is TGTGCTAGCAGTAGAGATCCCTGGGGGGGTCAAGAC. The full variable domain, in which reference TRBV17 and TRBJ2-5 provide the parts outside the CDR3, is DTTVKQNPRYKLARVGKPVNLICSQTMNHDTMYWYQKKPNQAPKLLLFYYDKILNREADTFEKFQSSRPNNSFCSLYIGSAGLEYSAMYLCASSRDPWGGQDTQYFGPGTRLLVL.

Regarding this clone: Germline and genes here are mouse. The chain's CDR3 is CTCSAHRGNTGQLYF. Partial CDR3 DNA: TGCACCTGCAGTGCCCACAGGGGGAACACCGGG. The chain couples TRBV1 to TRBJ2-2, with 8 bases lining up with TRBD1. The CDR3 goes on 4 residues after the read ends, and that part is filled in from the germline J gene. The CDR3 is 15 residues long. J gave up 2 bases and V 3 bases, and 2 bases lay outside the gene matches. Germline-derived CDR1 and CDR2 are NSQYPW and LRSPGD (reference sequence).

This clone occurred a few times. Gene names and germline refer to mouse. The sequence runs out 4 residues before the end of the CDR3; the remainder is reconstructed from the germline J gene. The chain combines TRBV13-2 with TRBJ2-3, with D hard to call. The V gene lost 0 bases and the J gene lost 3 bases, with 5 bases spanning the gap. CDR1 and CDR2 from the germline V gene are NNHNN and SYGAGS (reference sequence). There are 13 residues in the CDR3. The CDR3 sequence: CASGDVGAETLYF. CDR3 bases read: TGTGCCAGCGGTGATGTAGGGGCAGAA.

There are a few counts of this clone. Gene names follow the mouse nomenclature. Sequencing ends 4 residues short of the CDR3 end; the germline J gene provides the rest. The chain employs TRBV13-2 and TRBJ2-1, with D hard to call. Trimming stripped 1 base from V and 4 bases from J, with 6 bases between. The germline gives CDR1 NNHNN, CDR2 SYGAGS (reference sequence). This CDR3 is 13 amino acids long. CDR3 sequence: CASGDFGYAEQFF. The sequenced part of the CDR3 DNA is TGTGCCAGCGGTGATTTTGGGTATGCT.

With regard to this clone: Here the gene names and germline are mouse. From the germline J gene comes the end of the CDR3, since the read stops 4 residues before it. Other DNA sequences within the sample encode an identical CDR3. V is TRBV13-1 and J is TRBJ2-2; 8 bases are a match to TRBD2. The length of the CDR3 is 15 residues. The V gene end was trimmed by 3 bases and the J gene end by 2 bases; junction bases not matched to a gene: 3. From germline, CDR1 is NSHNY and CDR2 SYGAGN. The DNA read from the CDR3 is TGTGCCAGCAGTGCGGGACTGGCGAACACCGGG. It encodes CASSAGLANTG. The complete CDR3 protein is CASSAGLANTGQLYF.

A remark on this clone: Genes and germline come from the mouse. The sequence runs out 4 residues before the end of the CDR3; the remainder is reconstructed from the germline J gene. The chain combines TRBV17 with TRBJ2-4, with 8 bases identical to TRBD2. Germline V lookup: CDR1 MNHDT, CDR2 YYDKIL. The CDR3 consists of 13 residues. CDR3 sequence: CASSSWGENTLYF. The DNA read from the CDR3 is TGTGCTAGCAGTAGCTGGGGGGAAAAC.

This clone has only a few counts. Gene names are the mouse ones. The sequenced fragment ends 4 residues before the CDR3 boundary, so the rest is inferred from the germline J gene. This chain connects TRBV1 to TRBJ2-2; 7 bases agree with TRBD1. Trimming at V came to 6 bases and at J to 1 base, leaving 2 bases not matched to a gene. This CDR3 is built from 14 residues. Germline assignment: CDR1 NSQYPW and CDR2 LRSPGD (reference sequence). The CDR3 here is CTCRGTENTGQLYF. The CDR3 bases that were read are TGCACCTGCAGAGGGACAGAAAACACCGGG.

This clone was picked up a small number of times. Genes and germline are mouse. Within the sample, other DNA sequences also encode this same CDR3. The DNA read from the CDR3 is TGTGCCAGCAGGGACTGGGGGTCTCAAAAC. Translated, it gives CASRDWGSQN. In full, the CDR3 is CASRDWGSQNTLYF. The V gene is TRBV13-3, the J gene TRBJ2-4; 10 positions match TRBD2. The read gets to within 4 residues of the CDR3 end, and the germline J gene fills in the rest. CDR1 is NNHDY, CDR2 SYVADS, per germline. The CDR3 totals 14 residues. V gave up 5 bases and J gave up 2 bases; unmatched junction bases: 2.

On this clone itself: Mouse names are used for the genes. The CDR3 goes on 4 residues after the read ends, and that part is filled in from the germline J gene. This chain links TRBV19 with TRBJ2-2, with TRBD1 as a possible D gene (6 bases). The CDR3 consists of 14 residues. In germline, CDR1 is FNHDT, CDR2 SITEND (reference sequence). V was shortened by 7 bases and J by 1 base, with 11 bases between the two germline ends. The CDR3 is CASRQAGNTGQLYF. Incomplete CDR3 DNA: TGTGCCAGCCGACAGGCAGGAAACACCGGG. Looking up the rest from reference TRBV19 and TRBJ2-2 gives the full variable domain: GGIITQTPKFLIGQEGQKLTLKCQQNFNHDTMYWYRQDSGKGLRLIYYSITENDLQKGDLSEGYDASREKKSSFSLTVTSAQKNEMAVFLCASRQAGNTGQLYFGEGSKLTVL.

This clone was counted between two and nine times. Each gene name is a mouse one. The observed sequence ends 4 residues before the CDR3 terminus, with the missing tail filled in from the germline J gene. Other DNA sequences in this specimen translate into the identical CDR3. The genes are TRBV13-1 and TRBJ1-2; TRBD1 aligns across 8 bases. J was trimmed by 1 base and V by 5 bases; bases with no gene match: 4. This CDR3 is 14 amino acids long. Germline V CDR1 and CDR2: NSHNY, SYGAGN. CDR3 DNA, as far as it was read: TGTGCCAGCAGCGGGACAGGATTAAACTCC. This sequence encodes CASSGTGLNS. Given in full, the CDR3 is CASSGTGLNSDYTF.

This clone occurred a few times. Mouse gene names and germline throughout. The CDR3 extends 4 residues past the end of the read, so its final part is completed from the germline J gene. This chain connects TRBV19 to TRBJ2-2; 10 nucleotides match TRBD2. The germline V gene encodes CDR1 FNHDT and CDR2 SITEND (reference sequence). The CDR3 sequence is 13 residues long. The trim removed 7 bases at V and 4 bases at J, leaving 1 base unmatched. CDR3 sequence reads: CASPGGATGQLYF. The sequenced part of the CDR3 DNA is TGTGCCAGCCCTGGGGGGGCCACCGGG.

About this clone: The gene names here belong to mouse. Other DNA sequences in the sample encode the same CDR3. CDR3 DNA, as far as it was read: TGCACCTGCAGTGGGACTGGGGGGGCTGAT. The encoded protein is CTCSGTGGAD. The full CDR3 protein is CTCSGTGGADEQYF. The chain recombines TRBV1 with TRBJ2-7; 13 bases are shared with TRBD2. The read falls 4 residues short of the CDR3 end, and the missing part is taken from the germline J gene. The CDR3 totals 14 residues. Germline-derived CDR1 and CDR2 are NSQYPW and LRSPGD (reference sequence).

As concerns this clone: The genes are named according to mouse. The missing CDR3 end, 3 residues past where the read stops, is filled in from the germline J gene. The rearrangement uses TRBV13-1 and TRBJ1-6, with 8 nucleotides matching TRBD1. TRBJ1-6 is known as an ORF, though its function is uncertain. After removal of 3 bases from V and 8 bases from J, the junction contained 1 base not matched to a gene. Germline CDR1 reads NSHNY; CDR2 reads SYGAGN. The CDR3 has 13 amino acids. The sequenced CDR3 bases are TGTGCCAGCAGTGCAGGGGGCCATTCGCCC. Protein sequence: CASSAGGHSP. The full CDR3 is CASSAGGHSPLYF.

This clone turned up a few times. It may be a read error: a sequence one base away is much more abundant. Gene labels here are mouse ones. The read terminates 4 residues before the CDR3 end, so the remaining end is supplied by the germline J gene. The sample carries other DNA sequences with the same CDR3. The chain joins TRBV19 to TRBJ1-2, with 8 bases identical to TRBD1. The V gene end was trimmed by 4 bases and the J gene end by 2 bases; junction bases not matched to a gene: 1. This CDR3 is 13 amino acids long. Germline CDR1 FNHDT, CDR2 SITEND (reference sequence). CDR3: CASSPGGNSDYTF. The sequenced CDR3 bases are TGTGCCAGCAGTCCAGGGGGCAACTCC.

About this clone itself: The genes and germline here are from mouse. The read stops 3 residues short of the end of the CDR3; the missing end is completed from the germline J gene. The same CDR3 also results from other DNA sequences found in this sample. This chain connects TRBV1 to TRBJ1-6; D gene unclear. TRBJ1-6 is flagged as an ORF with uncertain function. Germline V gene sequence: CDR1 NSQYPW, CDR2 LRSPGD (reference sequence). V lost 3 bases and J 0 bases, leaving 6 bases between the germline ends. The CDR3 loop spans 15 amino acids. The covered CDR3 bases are TGCACCTGCAGTGCCGACATTTCCTATAATTCGCCC. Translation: CTCSADISYNSP. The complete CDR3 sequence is CTCSADISYNSPLYF.

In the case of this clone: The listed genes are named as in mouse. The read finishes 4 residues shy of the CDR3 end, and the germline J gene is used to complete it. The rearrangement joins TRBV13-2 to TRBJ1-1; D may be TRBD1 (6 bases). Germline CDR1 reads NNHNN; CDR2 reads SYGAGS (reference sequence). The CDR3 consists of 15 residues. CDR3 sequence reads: CASGENWGGAREVFF. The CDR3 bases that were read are TGTGCCAGCGGTGAAAACTGGGGGGGCGCGAGA.

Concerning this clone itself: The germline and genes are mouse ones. This CDR3 is CASSQQTGDEQYF. The part of the CDR3 DNA that was read is TGTGCCAGCAGCCAACAGACAGGGGAT. The chain employs TRBV5 and TRBJ2-7, with 8 positions matching TRBD1. The CDR3 extends 4 residues past the end of the read, so its final part is completed from the germline J gene. This CDR3 region has 13 residues. The germline V gene encodes CDR1 LGHNA and CDR2 YNLKQL (reference sequence).

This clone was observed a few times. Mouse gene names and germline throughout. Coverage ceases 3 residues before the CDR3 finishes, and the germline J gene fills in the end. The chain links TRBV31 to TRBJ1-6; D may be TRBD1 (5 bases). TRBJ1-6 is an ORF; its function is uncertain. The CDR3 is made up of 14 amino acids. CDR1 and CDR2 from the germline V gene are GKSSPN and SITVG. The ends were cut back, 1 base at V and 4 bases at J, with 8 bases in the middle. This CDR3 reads CAWSPRQYNSPLYF. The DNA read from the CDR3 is TGTGCCTGGAGTCCTCGACAGTATAATTCGCCC.

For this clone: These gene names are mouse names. This CDR3 is CASKTGGWDSPLYF. The CDR3 bases that were read are TGTGCCAGCAAGACAGGGGGCTGGGATTCGCCC. V usage is TRBV13-3 and J usage is TRBJ1-6; 10 nucleotides agree with TRBD1. With the read ending 3 residues before the CDR3 end, the germline J gene is used to fill in that end. TRBJ1-6 carries the ORF label, with uncertain function. Germline V gives CDR1 NNHDY, CDR2 SYVADS. Trimming cost V 6 bases and J 8 bases; bases outside gene matches: 5. The CDR3 sequence is 14 residues long.